This TCR beta chain was captured by sequencing in a study of shared clonotypes between healthy human individuals (dated by TCRdb to about 2020). General notes on the study: A couple of women and a few men aged 18 to 49 years were included in the cohort. To estimate repertoire size and how much clonotype sharing occurs between individuals, the study deeply sequenced the blood TCR repertoires of about five healthy adults. For each donor, three plates each were used for CD4 naive and CD4 memory, two plates were used for CD8 naive, and one plate was used for CD8 memory. Different laboratories and diverse techniques were used to prepare libraries and sequence TCR repertoires, to increase sequencing depth and limit assay-specific biases. Each donor's leukapheresis produced roughly between about 0.9 and 9.5 billion PBMCs. Summary of the overall study and its limitations: Sampling was restricted to blood, and TCR repertoires in tissue are likely to differ from TCR repertoires in blood. When several donors were compared, the shared fraction of clonotypes was about 5.4% for naive CD4, less than 4% for naive CD8, 2% to 2.5% for memory CD4, and around 0.37% for memory CD8. Incomplete sequencing was indicated by rarefaction of sorted-subset datasets, despite the large sequencing depth. Clonotypes shared by all four sorted-subset donors showed higher generation probabilities than non-shared clonotypes. The small number of donors limited the genetic and exposure-history diversity represented. Naive subsets generally had larger estimated clonotype richness than memory subsets did. Pairwise subsampling indicated that sequencing depth was expected to affect the degree of clonotype sharing among donors.

Using the deep immunoSEQ assay, TCR CDR3 regions were amplified from genomic DNA by multiplex PCR. Genomic DNA extracted from each cell subset was distributed evenly over all wells of several immunoSEQ 96-well plates, and each plate served as one replicate. For sorted subsets, approximately 200 ng of genomic DNA, equivalent to 25,000 to 35,000 T cell genomes, went into each replicate PCR. Purified libraries were measured with a Qubit 3.0 fluorometer, size-checked on a Bioanalyzer 2100, and measured again with the KAPA Library Quantification kit. Every immunoSEQ 96-well plate was sequenced on a separate single-read 150-cycle Illumina NextSeq 550 flow cell. On the study's bioinformatics: Because only junctional sequences without quality scores were contained in the immunoSEQ output, filtering matching that applied to full-length reads could not be performed. To assign V/J genes and CDR3, sequences were annotated against IMGT germline references using PyIR, a Python wrapper for IgBLAST v1.9. Reads with weak V/J assignments (E-value above 1e-6), missing CDR3, stop codons, out-of-frame junctions, or ambiguous translated residues were removed. A V3J clonotype was defined by an identical inferred V gene, J gene, and CDR3 amino acid sequence. The percentage overlap between two repertoires was calculated by dividing the number of shared unique clonotypes by the size of the smaller repertoire. RTK rarefaction, the Chao1 estimator, and Recon v2.1 estimates of unobserved clonotypes were used to assess repertoire richness. OLGA was used to compute generation probabilities for all TCRbeta clonotypes that the gDNA method yielded from a handful of donors. The immuneACCESS repertoire file appears here via TCRdb, limited to in-frame rearrangements. These files lack a portion of the clones; in checked studies, under half of the deficit traces to unresolved V genes, and the cause of the others is not known. The V and J calls and clone size are taken from that table; D and trimming were inferred from the DNA. Across this sample there are about 1.1 million clones, with 78% seen only once. Under 0.8% of the sample is held by the ten biggest clonotypes.

Healthy HIV-negative adults with no recently reported acute infections or vaccinations were included as donors. All donors were Caucasian adults living in Nashville, Tennessee, USA. CD4+ T cells were enriched by magnetic negative selection; naive cells were then positively selected on CD45RA, and the negative fraction formed the memory subset. After blood collection by leukapheresis, PBMCs were isolated using Ficoll-Histopaque density gradient centrifugation and then cryopreserved in the vapor phase of liquid nitrogen. Analytical flow cytometry was used to check the purity and quantity of each magnetically sorted T cell population. Each sorted fraction had its genomic DNA isolated and then quantified by UV absorbance on a Nanodrop 2000c. Compared with germline, V lacks 5 bases and J lacks 3 bases; bases without a gene match: 7. The germline V gene gives CDR1 as SGHAT and CDR2 as FQNNGV. The CDR3 contains 16 residues, cysteine and phenylalanine counted. The kept DNA is CDR3 alone, 48 bases in frame from the first base.

About this clone: The specificity of this receptor is unknown. Per-base qualities were not stored, and no clone one base away is much larger. Other DNA sequences within the sample encode an identical CDR3.

This receptor chain uses TRBV11-2 and TRBJ2-2, with 9 middle bases fitting TRBD2. This receptor was identified in a man younger than 30 in good health. Some clones in this sample may be carry-over from other donors' samples. Sequenced: memory CD4+ T cells from PBMCs. What the cell subset or site label conveys for this sample: CD45RA-negative fraction. The CDR3 protein: CASSRLAGGYTGELFF. The DNA sequence is TGTGCCAGCAGCCGCCTGGCGGGAGGGTACACCGGGGAGCTGTTTTTT.